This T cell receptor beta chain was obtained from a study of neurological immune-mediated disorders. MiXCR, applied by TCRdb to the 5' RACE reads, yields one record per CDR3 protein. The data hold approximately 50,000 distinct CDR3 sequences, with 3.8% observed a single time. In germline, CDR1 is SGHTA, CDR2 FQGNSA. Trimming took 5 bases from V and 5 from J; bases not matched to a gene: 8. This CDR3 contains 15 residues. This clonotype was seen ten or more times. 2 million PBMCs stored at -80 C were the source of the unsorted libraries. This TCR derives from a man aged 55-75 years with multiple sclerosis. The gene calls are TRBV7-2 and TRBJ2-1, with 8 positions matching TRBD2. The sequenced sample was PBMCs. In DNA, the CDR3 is TGTGCCAGCAGCCTCGTCTCGGGAGGGAACAATGAGCAGTTCTTC. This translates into CASSLVSGGNNEQFF.